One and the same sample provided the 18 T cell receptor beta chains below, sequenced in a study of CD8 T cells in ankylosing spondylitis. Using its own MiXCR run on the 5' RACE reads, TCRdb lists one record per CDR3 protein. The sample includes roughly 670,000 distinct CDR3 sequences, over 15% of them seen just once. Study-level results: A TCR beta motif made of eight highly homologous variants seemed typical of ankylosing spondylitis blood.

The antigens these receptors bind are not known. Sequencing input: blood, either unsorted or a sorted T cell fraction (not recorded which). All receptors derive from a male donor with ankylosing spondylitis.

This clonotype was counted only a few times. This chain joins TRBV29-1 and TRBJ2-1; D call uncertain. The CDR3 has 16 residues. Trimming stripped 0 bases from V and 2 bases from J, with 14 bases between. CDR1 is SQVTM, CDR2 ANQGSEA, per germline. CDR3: CSVEDVEGPTYNEQFF. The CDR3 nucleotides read TGCAGCGTTGAAGATGTGGAAGGTCCCACCTACAATGAGCAGTTCTTC.

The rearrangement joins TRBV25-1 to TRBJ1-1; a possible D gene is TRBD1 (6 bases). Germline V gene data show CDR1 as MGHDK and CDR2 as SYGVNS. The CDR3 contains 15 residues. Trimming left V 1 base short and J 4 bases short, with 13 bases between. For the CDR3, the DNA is TGTGCCAGCAGTGAATCTCAGAGGGGGAGCACTGAAGCTTTCTTT. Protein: CASSESQRGSTEAFF. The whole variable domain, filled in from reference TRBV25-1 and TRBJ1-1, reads EADIYQTPRYLVIGTGKKITLECSQTMGHDKMYWYQQDPGMELHLIHYSYGVNSTEKGDLSSESTVSRIRTEHFPLTLESARPSHTSQYLCASSESQRGSTEAFFGQGTRLTVV.

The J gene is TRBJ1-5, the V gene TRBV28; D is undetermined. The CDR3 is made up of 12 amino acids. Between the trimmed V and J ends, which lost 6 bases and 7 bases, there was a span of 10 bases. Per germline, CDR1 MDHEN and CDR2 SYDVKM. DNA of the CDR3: TGTGCCAGCAGAGGTTTAGGGCAGCCCCAGCATTTT. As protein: CASRGLGQPQHF.

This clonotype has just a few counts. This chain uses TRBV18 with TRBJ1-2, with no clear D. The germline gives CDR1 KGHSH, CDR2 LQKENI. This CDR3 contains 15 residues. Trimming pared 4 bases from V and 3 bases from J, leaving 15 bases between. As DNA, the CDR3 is TGTGCCAGCTCACGCGACCTGCAGTCGGACTATGGCTACACCTTC. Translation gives CASSRDLQSDYGYTF. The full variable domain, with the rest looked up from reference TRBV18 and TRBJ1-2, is NAGVMQNPRHLVRRRGQEARLRCSPMKGHSHVYWYRQLPEEGLKFMVYLQKENIIDESGMPKERFSAEFPKEGPSILRIQQVVRGDSAAYFCASSRDLQSDYGYTFGSGTRLTVV.

The CDR3 is CASSQAVRGYEQYF. The CDR3 coding sequence is TGTGCCAGCAGCCAAGCCGTCCGAGGCTACGAGCAGTACTTC. V and J are TRBV4-2 and TRBJ2-7; D is uncertain. CDR1 and CDR2 (germline): LGHNA, YNFKEQ. Trimming took 1 base from V and 3 from J, leaving 10 bases between them. The CDR3 covers 14 residues.

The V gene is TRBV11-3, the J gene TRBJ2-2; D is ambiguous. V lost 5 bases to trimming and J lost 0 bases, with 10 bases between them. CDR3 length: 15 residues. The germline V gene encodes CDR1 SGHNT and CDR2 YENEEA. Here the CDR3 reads CASSVIGTNTGELFF. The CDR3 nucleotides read TGTGCCAGCAGCGTCATTGGAACGAACACCGGGGAGCTGTTTTTT.

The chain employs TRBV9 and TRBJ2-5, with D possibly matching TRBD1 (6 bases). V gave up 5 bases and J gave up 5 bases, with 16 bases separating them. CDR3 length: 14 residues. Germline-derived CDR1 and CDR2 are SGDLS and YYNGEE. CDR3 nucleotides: TGTGCCAGCAGTACATCAGGGGACGCGGAGACCCAGTACTTC. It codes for CASSTSGDAETQYF.

For the CDR3, the DNA is TGTGCCAGCTTGGTGACAGGAGAGAACACTGAAGCTTTCTTT. Encoded protein: CASLVTGENTEAFF. The chain carries TRBV12-3 or TRBV12-4 and TRBJ1-1, with D perhaps matching TRBD1 (6 bases). Trimming took off 8 bases at V and 1 base at J, with 14 bases between the two ends. The CDR3 runs 14 residues.

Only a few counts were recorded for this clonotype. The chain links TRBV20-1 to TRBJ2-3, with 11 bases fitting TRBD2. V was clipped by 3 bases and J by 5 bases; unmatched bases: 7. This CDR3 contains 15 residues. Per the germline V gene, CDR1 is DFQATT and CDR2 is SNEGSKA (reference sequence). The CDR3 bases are TGCAGTGCTAGGACTAGCGGGACAAGTAGAGATACGCAGTATTTT. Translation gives CSARTSGTSRDTQYF.

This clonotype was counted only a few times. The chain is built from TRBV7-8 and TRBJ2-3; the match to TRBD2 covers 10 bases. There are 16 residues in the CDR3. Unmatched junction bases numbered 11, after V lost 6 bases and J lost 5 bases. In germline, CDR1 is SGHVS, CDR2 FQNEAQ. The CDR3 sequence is CASRGQLAGVRDTQYF. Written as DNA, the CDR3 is TGTGCCAGCAGGGGCCAGCTAGCGGGAGTTCGAGATACGCAGTATTTT.

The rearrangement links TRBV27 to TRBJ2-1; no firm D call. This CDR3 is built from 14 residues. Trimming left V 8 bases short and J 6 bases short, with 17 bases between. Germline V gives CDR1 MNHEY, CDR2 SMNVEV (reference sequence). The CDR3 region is CASGTYGSRNEQFF. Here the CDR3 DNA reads TGTGCCAGCGGTACCTATGGGTCCCGCAATGAGCAGTTCTTC.

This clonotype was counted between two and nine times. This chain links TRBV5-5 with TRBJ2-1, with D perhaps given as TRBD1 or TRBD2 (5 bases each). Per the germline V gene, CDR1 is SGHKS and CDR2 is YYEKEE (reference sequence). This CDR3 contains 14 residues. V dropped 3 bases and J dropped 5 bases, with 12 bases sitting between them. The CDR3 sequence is CASSSTGTHNEQFF. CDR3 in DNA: TGTGCCAGCAGCTCGACCGGGACCCACAATGAGCAGTTCTTC.

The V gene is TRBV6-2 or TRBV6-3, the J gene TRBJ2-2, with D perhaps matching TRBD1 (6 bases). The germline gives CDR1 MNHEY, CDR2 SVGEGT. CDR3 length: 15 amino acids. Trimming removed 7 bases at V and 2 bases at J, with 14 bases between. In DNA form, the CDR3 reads TGTGCCAGCACAACCCACAGGGACAACACCGGGGAGCTGTTTTTT. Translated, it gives CASTTHRDNTGELFF.

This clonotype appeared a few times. The CDR3 nucleotides read TGTGCCAGCAGCTTAACTAGCTTCTCTGGTGAGCAGTACTTC. Residues: CASSLTSFSGEQYF. The chain employs TRBV7-6 and TRBJ2-7, with D possibly being TRBD2 (6 bases). Germline loops: CDR1 SGHVS, CDR2 FNYEAQ. V lost 2 bases, J lost 7 bases, and 15 bases lay in between. There are 14 residues in the CDR3.

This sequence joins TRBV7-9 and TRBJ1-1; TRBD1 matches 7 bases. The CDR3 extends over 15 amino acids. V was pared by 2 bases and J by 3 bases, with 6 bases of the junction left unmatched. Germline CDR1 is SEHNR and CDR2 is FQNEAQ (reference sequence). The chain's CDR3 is CASSLFGTGDTEAFF. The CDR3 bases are TGTGCCAGCAGCTTATTTGGTACAGGGGACACTGAAGCTTTCTTT.

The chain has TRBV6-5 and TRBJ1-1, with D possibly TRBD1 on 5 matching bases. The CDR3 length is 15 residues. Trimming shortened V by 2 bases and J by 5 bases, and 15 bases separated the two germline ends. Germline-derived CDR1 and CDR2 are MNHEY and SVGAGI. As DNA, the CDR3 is TGTGCCAGCAGTTACGGTCCAGGGAGGACGACTGAAGCTTTCTTT. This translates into CASSYGPGRTTEAFF.

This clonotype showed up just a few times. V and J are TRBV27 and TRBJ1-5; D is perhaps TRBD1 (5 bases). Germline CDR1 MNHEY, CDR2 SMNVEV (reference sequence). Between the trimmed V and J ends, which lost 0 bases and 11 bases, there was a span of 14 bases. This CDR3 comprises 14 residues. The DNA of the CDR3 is TGTGCCAGCAGTTTATCGAGGGACGACGGTACCCAGCATTTT. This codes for CASSLSRDDGTQHF.

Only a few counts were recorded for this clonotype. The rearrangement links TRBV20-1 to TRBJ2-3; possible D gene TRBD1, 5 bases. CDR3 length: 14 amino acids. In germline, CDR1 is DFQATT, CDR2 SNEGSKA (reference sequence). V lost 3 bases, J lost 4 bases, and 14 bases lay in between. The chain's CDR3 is CSASPGSMADTQYF. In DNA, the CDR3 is TGCAGTGCTAGTCCAGGGTCAATGGCAGATACGCAGTATTTT.